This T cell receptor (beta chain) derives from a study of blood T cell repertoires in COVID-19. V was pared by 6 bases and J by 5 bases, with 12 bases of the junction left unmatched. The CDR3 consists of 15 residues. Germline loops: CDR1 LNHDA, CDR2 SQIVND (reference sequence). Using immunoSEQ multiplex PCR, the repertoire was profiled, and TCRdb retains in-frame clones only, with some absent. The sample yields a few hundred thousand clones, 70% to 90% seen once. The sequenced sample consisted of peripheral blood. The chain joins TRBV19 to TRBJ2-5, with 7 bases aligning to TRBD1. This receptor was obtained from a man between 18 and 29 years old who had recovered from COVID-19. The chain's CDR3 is CASSAGTAGGETQYF. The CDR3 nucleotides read TGTGCCAGTAGCGCCGGGACAGCAGGTGGGGAGACCCAGTACTTC.